This T cell receptor beta chain was sequenced during a study of T cell clonotyping in hematopoietic cell transplantation. Whole-study findings and limits: After transplant, recipient diversity fell while pathologically expanded clonotypes grew through day 180. Few recipient clonotypes overlapped donors; over 95% were de novo at given depth.

About this clone: Its antigen remains unidentified.

Sequencing used immunoSEQ multiplex PCR; TCRdb keeps in-frame clones, though not all of them. The sample records more than 12,000 clones, around 84% being singletons. Recipient blood drawn about 28 days pretransplant and days 30, 100, 180 after. CDR3 length equals 15 residues. The ends were cut back, 0 bases at V and 2 bases at J, with 11 bases in the middle. CDR1 is SGHRS and CDR2 is YFSETQ in the germline V gene. The J gene is TRBJ1-2, the V gene TRBV5-1; maybe TRBD1 (6 bases). Sequencing used PBMCs, obtained 100 days after allogeneic stem cell transplant. The sequence came from a male patient aged 45-60 years who had an allogeneic stem cell transplant from an unrelated donor, so T cells may come from the graft donor. Some clones in this sample may be carry-over from other donors' samples. CDR3 bases: TGCGCCAGCAGCTTGGTACAGGGAGAGAACTATGGCTACACCTTC. Its protein is CASSLVQGENYGYTF.